This T cell receptor beta chain came from a study of OX40 agonist ivuxolimab in advanced cancers. Only in-frame clones appear in the TCRdb table, and some are missing; sequencing was by immunoSEQ multiplex PCR. The data contain more than 40,000 clones, around four fifths of them singletons. The V gene's germline CDR1 is SQVTM and CDR2 ANQGSEA. The CDR3 extends over 14 amino acids. J lost 6 bases, V lost 7 bases, and 10 bases had no gene match. The receptor was derived from an adult with an advanced solid tumor such as melanoma, head and neck, liver or kidney cancer. This chain connects TRBV29-1 to TRBJ2-2; 8 bases agree with TRBD1. This material consisted of CD4+ or CD8+ T cells sorted from blood, taken in a trial of the OX40 agonist ivuxolimab. CDR3 bases: TGCAGCGCCCCAATGCAGGGGGCCCCCGGGGAGCTGTTTTTT. Its translation: CSAPMQGAPGELFF.